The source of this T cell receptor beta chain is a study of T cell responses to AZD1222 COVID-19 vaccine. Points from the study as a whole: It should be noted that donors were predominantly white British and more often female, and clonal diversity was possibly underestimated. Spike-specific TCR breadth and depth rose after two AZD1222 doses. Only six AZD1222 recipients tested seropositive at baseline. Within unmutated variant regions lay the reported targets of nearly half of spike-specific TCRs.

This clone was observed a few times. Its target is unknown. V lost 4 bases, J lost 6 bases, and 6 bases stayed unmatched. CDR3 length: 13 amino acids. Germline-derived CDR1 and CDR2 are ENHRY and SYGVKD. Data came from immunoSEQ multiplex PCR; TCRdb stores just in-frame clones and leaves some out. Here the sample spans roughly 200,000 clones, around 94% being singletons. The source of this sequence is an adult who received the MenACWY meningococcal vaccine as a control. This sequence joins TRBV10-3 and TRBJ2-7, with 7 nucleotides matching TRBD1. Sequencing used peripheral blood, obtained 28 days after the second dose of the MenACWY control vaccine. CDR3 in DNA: TGTGCCATCAGTGTGGGACAGATTGCCGAGCAGTACTTC. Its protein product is CAISVGQIAEQYF.